The entry below describes one T cell receptor (beta chain). What it binds is unknown. The data derive from a study of T cell repertoires in cytomegalovirus infection. Overall study findings and caveats: Cumulative public TCR beta family frequency identified carriers of CMV plus the relevant HLA.

From the reads, TCRdb called clonotypes with MiXCR, one entry per CDR3 protein. The sample shows hundreds of thousands of distinct CDR3 sequences, under 40% of them seen only once. CDR1 is KGHDR and CDR2 is SFDVKD in the germline V gene. The CDR3 contains 14 residues. The ends were cut back, 0 bases at V and 6 bases at J, with 10 bases in the middle. V and J are TRBV24-1 and TRBJ1-2; D unresolved. The TCR sequence derives from a human donor in good health (CMV status not recorded). Some clones in this sample may be carry-over from other donors' samples. Sequenced sample: PBMCs. DNA for the CDR3: TGTGCCACCAGTGATTTGCTCGGTCTTCATGGCTACACCTTC. Its protein is CATSDLLGLHGYTF.